This note documents a single TCR beta chain sequence. The antigen remains undetermined. This sample was taken from a study of cytomegalovirus exposure and HLA in healthy donors. Study-wide background: HLA-typed donors were the source of approximately 86 million unique TCRs held in an early data release. Study-wide results and limits: Among the sequence variants, a highly shared cluster was likely an artifact of sequencing. Prior analysis indicated that the majority of TCR beta V segments exhibited productivity approximately 87% or approximately 30% of the time.

The ends lost 5 bases at V and 4 bases at J; junction bases unmatched: 10. The germline V gene has CDR1 SNHLY and CDR2 FYNNEI. This CDR3 contains 15 residues. The PCR was carried out with 60 Vbeta primers and 13 Jbeta primers. Data came from immunoSEQ multiplex PCR; TCRdb stores just in-frame clones and leaves some out. This sample has 150,000 to 200,000 clones; approximately 80% occur once, and the top ten carry around 1.4%. Sequenced sample: PBMCs. The receptor's source is a woman aged 18-35 years in good health and CMV-seronegative. The chain employs TRBV2 and TRBJ1-2, with TRBD1 identical over 7 bases. For the CDR3, the DNA is TGTGCCAGCAGTCCTCTGACAGGGCCCATCTATGGCTACACCTTC. It specifies CASSPLTGPIYGYTF. Complete variable domain (other parts from reference TRBV2 and TRBJ1-2): EPEVTQTPSHQVTQMGQEVILRCVPISNHLYFYWYRQILGQKVEFLVSFYNNEISEKSEIFDDQFSVERPDGSNFTLKIRSTKLEDSAMYFCASSPLTGPIYGYTFGSGTRLTVV.